A single sample gave rise to the 14 T cell receptor beta chains below, sequenced in a study of Graves' ophthalmopathy and Graves' hyperthyroidism. The TCR beta CDR3 regions underwent amplification from RNA transcripts. An initial RT-PCR round employing HTBI primers preceded a second-round multiplex PCR. TCRdb reanalysed the multiplex PCR reads using MiXCR and keeps one entry per CDR3 protein. The sample contains some 410,000 distinct CDR3 sequences, under 25% of which appear only once. Sequenced: peripheral blood. The receptors were sampled from a woman between 18 and 29 years old with stable Graves' hyperthyroidism.

This clonotype was seen ten or more times. This chain uses TRBV20-1 with TRBJ2-7; D ambiguous. The germline gives CDR1 DFQATT, CDR2 SNEGSKA (reference sequence). This CDR3 has 13 residues. V dropped 0 bases and J dropped 1 base, with 7 bases sitting between them. The CDR3 reads CSARDASSYEQYF. DNA for the CDR3: TGCAGTGCTAGAGATGCAAGTTCCTACGAGCAGTACTTC.

The chain has TRBV6-1 and TRBJ2-7; D is possibly TRBD1 (7 bases). This CDR3 is built from 14 residues. Trimming left V 5 bases short and J 4 bases short, with 15 bases between. The germline V gene has CDR1 MNHNS and CDR2 SASEGT. Here the CDR3 reads CASSQSGGGYEQYF. The DNA of the CDR3 is TGTGCCAGCAGTCAATCAGGGGGAGGTTACGAGCAGTACTTC.

This clonotype was recorded at least ten times. The chain recombines TRBV6-2 or TRBV6-3 with TRBJ2-6; a possible D gene is TRBD1 (6 bases). The germline V gene has CDR1 MNHEY and CDR2 SVGEGT. Trimming cost V 6 bases and J 4 bases, with 16 bases left between them. The CDR3 has 16 residues. The CDR3 coding sequence is TGTGCCAGCAGAGAATACAGGGTAACGGGGGCCAACGTCCTGACTTTC. It yields the protein CASREYRVTGANVLTF.

V gene TRBV7-9 combines with J gene TRBJ2-7, with D tentatively TRBD1 or TRBD2 (5 bases each). Trimming removed 5 bases from V and 0 bases from J, with 11 bases in between. The CDR3 is 14 amino acids. The germline CDR1 and CDR2 sequences are SEHNR and FQNEAQ (reference sequence). The CDR3 loop reads CASSGRDVSYEQYF. As DNA, the CDR3 is TGTGCCAGCAGCGGCCGGGACGTCTCCTACGAGCAGTACTTC.

This clonotype was observed at least ten times. This chain joins TRBV28 and TRBJ2-7, with TRBD1 as a possible D gene (5 bases). CDR1 and CDR2 (germline): MDHEN, SYDVKM. The CDR3 loop spans 12 amino acids. V was clipped by 11 bases and J by 5 bases, with 16 bases between them. CDR3 DNA sequence: TGTGCCTCCCTAGGCAGGGCTAACGAGCAGTACTTC. It yields the protein CASLGRANEQYF.

This clonotype was seen at least ten times. The chain carries TRBV7-2 and TRBJ2-5; 7 positions match TRBD1. This CDR3 has 14 amino acids. V dropped 1 base and J dropped 5; count of bases not matched to a gene: 4. The germline gives CDR1 SGHTA, CDR2 FQGNSA. CDR3 sequence (DNA): TGTGCCAGCAGCTTAGTTAGGGGGCCGGAGACCCAGTACTTC. Its translation is CASSLVRGPETQYF.

This clonotype was detected ten times or more. V gene TRBV3-1 combines with J gene TRBJ2-6, with D perhaps matching TRBD1 (6 bases). This CDR3 is 14 amino acids long. Germline V gene sequence: CDR1 LGHDT, CDR2 YNNKEL (reference sequence). Trimming took 7 bases from V and 3 from J, leaving 10 bases between them. The CDR3 is CASTRTDGANVLTF. The CDR3 bases are TGTGCCAGCACCCGGACAGATGGGGCCAACGTCCTGACTTTC.

At least ten counts were recorded for this clonotype. The chain couples TRBV6-1 to TRBJ2-3; the match to TRBD1 covers 7 bases. This CDR3 has 14 amino acids. From germline, CDR1 is MNHNS and CDR2 SASEGT. The trim removed 6 bases at V and 2 bases at J, leaving 5 bases unmatched. In DNA form, the CDR3 reads TGTGCCAGCAGCCCGACAGGGACCACAGATACGCAGTATTTT. Translating gives CASSPTGTTDTQYF.

For this clonotype: One base away lies a much larger clone, so this may be a sequencing read error. The chain couples TRBV6-5 to TRBJ2-5; 14 positions agree with TRBD2. Germline CDR1 is MNHEY and CDR2 is SVGAGI. This CDR3 region has 16 residues. CDR3 region: CASSSTSGRVGETHYF. CDR3 in DNA: TGTGCCAGCAGTTCGACTAGCGGGAGGGTTGGAGAGACCCATTACTTC.

This clonotype was detected ten times or more. The genes are TRBV7-2 and TRBJ2-5; D is possibly TRBD2 (6 bases). CDR3 size: 14 residues. V lost 5 bases, J lost 4 bases, and 14 bases lay in between. Germline-derived CDR1 and CDR2 are SGHTA and FQGNSA. As DNA, the CDR3 is TGTGCCAGCAGCCTGGAGGGGCGAATAGAGACCCAGTACTTC. Translated: CASSLEGRIETQYF.

This clonotype was recorded many times. The chain is built from TRBV11-2 and TRBJ1-1; no firm D call. Trimming removed 3 bases from V and 6 bases from J, with 11 bases in between. The CDR3 is 13 residues long. CDR1 is SGHAT and CDR2 is FQNNGV in the germline V gene. CDR3 sequence reads: CASSLFRGPEAFF. The DNA of the CDR3 is TGTGCCAGCAGCTTGTTCCGTGGGCCTGAAGCTTTCTTT. The whole variable domain, filled in from reference TRBV11-2 and TRBJ1-1, reads EAGVAQSPRYKIIEKRQSVAFWCNPISGHATLYWYQQILGQGPKLLIQFQNNGVVDDSQLPKDRFSAERLKGVDSTLKIQPAKLEDSAVYLCASSLFRGPEAFFGQGTRLTVV.

The chain employs TRBV3-1 and TRBJ1-3; TRBD1 might be the D (6 bases). Germline lookup yields CDR1 LGHDT and CDR2 YNNKEL (reference sequence). The ends were cut back, 4 bases at V and 0 bases at J, with 13 bases in the middle. The CDR3 has 16 amino acids. The CDR3 nucleotides are TGTGCCAGCAGCCGCAGGGGTCCCCTCTCTGGAAACACCATATATTTT. It yields the protein CASSRRGPLSGNTIYF.

Details on this clonotype: Its ends do not fully match the called genes, so a read error is possible. The rearrangement joins TRBV16 to TRBJ1-6, with unresolved D. The CDR3 is 15 amino acids. The germline V gene has CDR1 KGHSY and CDR2 FQNENV. As DNA, the CDR3 is TGTGCCAGCAGCCCCGTGAGGCAGAATCTTTCACCCATCCACTTT. Residues: CASSPVRQNLSPIHF.

This clonotype was detected many times. The chain uses TRBV20-1 and TRBJ2-5, with D perhaps matching TRBD1 (9 bases). The V gene lost 3 bases and the J gene lost 4 bases, with 30 bases spanning the gap. Germline loops: CDR1 DFQATT, CDR2 SNEGSKA (reference sequence). This CDR3 spans 19 amino acids. CDR3 coding DNA: TGCAGTGCTAGTTCTGGCGTTAGGGCGGGAGGACAGGGGATAGAGACCCAGTACTTC. It encodes CSASSGVRAGGQGIETQYF.